Shown below are 16 T cell receptor beta chains from a single sample sequenced in a study of blood T cell repertoires in COVID-19. Using immunoSEQ multiplex PCR, the repertoire was profiled, and TCRdb retains in-frame clones only, with some absent. This sample yields 200,000 to 300,000 clones, of which roughly 91% are seen a single time; roughly 0.8% belongs to the top ten. Sequencing was carried out using peripheral blood. All receptors come from a man younger than 40 with COVID-19, enrolled during active disease.

The genes are TRBV19 and TRBJ1-6; 11 nucleotides match TRBD1. The CDR3 consists of 15 residues. Germline V gives CDR1 LNHDA, CDR2 SQIVND (reference sequence). J was trimmed by 10 bases and V by 10 bases; bases with no gene match: 12. CDR3 sequence reads: CATRGPGTGGSPLHF. The CDR3 DNA reads as TGTGCCACCCGAGGACCAGGGACAGGGGGATCACCCCTCCACTTT.

This chain uses TRBV7-9 with TRBJ2-7; a possible D gene is TRBD2 (5 bases). This CDR3 has 11 amino acids. Germline assignment: CDR1 SEHNR and CDR2 FQNEAQ (reference sequence). V was pared by 8 bases and J by 5 bases, with 10 bases between. The CDR3 DNA reads as TGTGCCAGCCAGGCCGGGGACGAGCAGTACTTC. Translated: CASQAGDEQYF.

This clone was seen a few times. The genes are TRBV9 and TRBJ1-2; TRBD1 matches at 7 bases. In germline, CDR1 is SGDLS, CDR2 YYNGEE. Germline trimming cut 2 bases from V and 4 bases from J; bases unmatched to any gene: 5. This CDR3 comprises 14 residues. As DNA, the CDR3 is TGTGCCAGCAGCGTGTCGGGGGACAGCTATGGCTACACCTTC. Translation gives CASSVSGDSYGYTF.

This chain uses TRBV2 with TRBJ2-7, with 9 bases identical to TRBD1. The CDR3 is 13 residues long. After removal of 7 bases from V and 5 bases from J, the junction contained 6 bases not matched to a gene. From germline, CDR1 is SNHLY and CDR2 FYNNEI. CDR3 DNA sequence: TGTGCCAGCACAGGGACAGGGCGGGACGAGCAGTACTTC. Amino acids: CASTGTGRDEQYF.

The chain is built from TRBV10-3 and TRBJ1-4; 8 bases align to TRBD1. J lost 0 bases, V lost 4 bases, and 4 bases had no gene match. The V gene's germline CDR1 is ENHRY and CDR2 SYGVKD. The CDR3 is 16 amino acids. The CDR3 nucleotides read TGTGCCATCAGTGCCAGGGGGCCTCCAACTAATGAAAAACTGTTTTTT. Protein sequence: CAISARGPPTNEKLFF.

In this sample, this clone turned up once. The chain joins TRBV7-3 to TRBJ2-5; 9 bases are shared with TRBD2. There are 19 residues in the CDR3. CDR1 SGHTA and CDR2 FQGTGA come from the germline V gene. V lost 4 bases, J lost 2 bases, and 17 bases stayed unmatched. The CDR3 sequence: CASSSLGGLAGGAQETQYF. DNA for the CDR3: TGTGCCAGCAGCTCCCTAGGGGGACTAGCCGGAGGGGCACAAGAGACCCAGTACTTC. Supplemented by reference TRBV7-3 and TRBJ2-5, the full variable domain reads GAGVSQTPSNKVTEKGKYVELRCDPISGHTALYWYRQSLGQGPEFLIYFQGTGAADDSGLPNDRFFAVRPEGSVSTLKIQRTERGDSAVYLCASSSLGGLAGGAQETQYFGPGTRLLVL.

This chain joins TRBV14 and TRBJ2-6; the D gene is possibly TRBD2 (6 bases). Germline V gives CDR1 SGHDN, CDR2 FVKESK. CDR3 length equals 15 residues. Trimming removed 5 bases from V and 0 bases from J, with 8 bases in between. The CDR3 sequence: CASSGGSSGANVLTF. CDR3 in DNA: TGTGCCAGCAGCGGGGGGTCCTCTGGGGCCAACGTCCTGACTTTC.

The V and J genes are TRBV12-3 or TRBV12-4 and TRBJ2-1; possibly TRBD1 for D (6 bases). The CDR3 extends over 13 amino acids. Trimming left V 3 bases short and J 9 bases short, with 12 bases between. The CDR3 sequence: CASSLARGLEQFF. The CDR3 DNA sequence: TGTGCCAGCAGTTTGGCCAGGGGTCTTGAGCAGTTCTTC.

This sequence joins TRBV19 and TRBJ1-6; a weak D match, TRBD1 (6 bases). The CDR3 totals 18 residues. Germline V gene data show CDR1 as LNHDA and CDR2 as SQIVND (reference sequence). Deletions cut 9 bases from V and 0 bases from J, with 21 bases between. CDR3 region: CASPRQEPASSYNSPLHF. The CDR3 region has the DNA TGTGCCAGCCCCAGACAGGAACCCGCGAGCTCCTATAATTCACCCCTCCACTTT.

V gene TRBV9 combines with J gene TRBJ1-1; 8 positions match TRBD1. The CDR3 sequence is 14 residues long. V lost 4 bases and J lost 7; bases outside the gene matches: 9. Germline loops: CDR1 SGDLS, CDR2 YYNGEE. The CDR3 region has the DNA TGTGCCAGCAGCCTGACAGGGGACCTACGTGAAGCTTTCTTT. It yields the protein CASSLTGDLREAFF.

The gene calls are TRBV10-1 and TRBJ2-1, with TRBD1 matching over 9 bases. V was pared by 9 bases and J by 8 bases, with 5 bases of the junction left unmatched. Germline-derived CDR1 and CDR2 are WNHNN and SYGVQD (reference sequence). The CDR3 extends over 12 amino acids. CDR3 sequence reads: CASGQGTHEQFF. CDR3 in DNA: TGCGCCAGTGGACAGGGGACCCATGAGCAGTTCTTC.

The chain recombines TRBV12-5 with TRBJ1-5; 10 positions match TRBD1. The CDR3 consists of 16 residues. Germline trimming cut 7 bases from V and 7 bases from J; bases unmatched to any gene: 13. Germline-derived CDR1 and CDR2 are LGHNT and FRNRAP. DNA of the CDR3: TGTGCTAGTGTCCTTCTCGACAGGGGGCTGCGGCAGCCCCAGCATTTT. This encodes CASVLLDRGLRQPQHF.

The V gene is TRBV7-2, the J gene TRBJ2-3, with D unresolved. Germline loops: CDR1 SGHTA, CDR2 FQGNSA. V lost 5 bases, J lost 1 base, and 13 bases lay in between. This CDR3 has 15 amino acids. The CDR3 coding sequence is TGTGCCAGCAGCCCGGTAGAGGCTGGCACAGATACGCAGTATTTT. This codes for CASSPVEAGTDTQYF. The whole variable domain, remainder taken from reference TRBV7-2 and TRBJ2-3, is GAGVSQSPSNKVTEKGKDVELRCDPISGHTALYWYRQSLGQGLEFLIYFQGNSAPDKSGLPSDRFSAERTGGSVSTLTIQRTQQEDSAVYLCASSPVEAGTDTQYFGPGTRLTVL.

V and J are TRBV4-1 and TRBJ1-5; 10 bases align to TRBD1. The CDR3 is 16 amino acids. Germline V gene data show CDR1 as MGHRA and CDR2 as YSYEKL. Trimming cost V 2 bases and J 3 bases; bases outside gene matches: 4. The CDR3 spells CASSQPDRGDNQPQHF. CDR3 nucleotide sequence: TGCGCCAGCAGCCAACCGGACAGGGGGGACAATCAGCCCCAGCATTTT.

V and J are TRBV9 and TRBJ1-6, with 7 bases identical to TRBD1. The junction had 5 bases not matched to a gene; V was cut back by 2 bases and J by 0 bases. The CDR3 covers 17 residues. Germline V CDR1 and CDR2: SGDLS, YYNGEE. CDR3 DNA: TGTGCCAGCAGCGTCACAGGGGTCAGCTCCTATAATTCACCCCTCCACTTT. It specifies CASSVTGVSSYNSPLHF.

The chain combines TRBV7-9 with TRBJ2-7, with 9 bases identical to TRBD1. Germline loops: CDR1 SEHNR, CDR2 FQNEAQ (reference sequence). There are 14 residues in the CDR3. Trimming at V came to 5 bases and at J to 5 bases, leaving 7 bases not matched to a gene. CDR3 sequence: CASSHKQGAHEQYF. CDR3 nucleotide sequence: TGTGCCAGCAGCCACAAACAGGGGGCCCACGAGCAGTACTTC. The full variable domain, rest sourced from reference TRBV7-9 and TRBJ2-7, is DTGVSQNPRHKITKRGQNVTFRCDPISEHNRLYWYRQTLGQGPEFLTYFQNEAQLEKSRLLSDRFSAERPKGSFSTLEIQRTEQGDSAMYLCASSHKQGAHEQYFGPGTRLTVT.